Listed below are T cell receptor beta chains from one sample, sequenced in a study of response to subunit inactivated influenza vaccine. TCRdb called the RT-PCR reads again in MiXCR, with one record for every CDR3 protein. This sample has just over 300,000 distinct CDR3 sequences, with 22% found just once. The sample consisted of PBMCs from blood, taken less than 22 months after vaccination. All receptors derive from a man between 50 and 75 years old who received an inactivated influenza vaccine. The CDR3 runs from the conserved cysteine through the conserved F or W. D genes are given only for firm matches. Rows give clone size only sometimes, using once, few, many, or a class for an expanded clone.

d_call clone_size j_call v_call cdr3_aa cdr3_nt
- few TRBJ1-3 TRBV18 CASTPVQGSGNTIYF TGTGCCAGCACCCCGGTCCAGGGCTCTGGAAACACCATATATTTT
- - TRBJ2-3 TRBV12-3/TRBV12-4 CASSSNTRESTDTQYF TGTGCCAGCAGTTCCAATACTAGAGAGAGCACAGATACGCAGTATTTT
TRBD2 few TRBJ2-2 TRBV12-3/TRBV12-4 CASSLSGSNTGELFF TGTGCCAGCAGTCTTAGCGGGTCTAACACCGGGGAGCTGTTTTTT
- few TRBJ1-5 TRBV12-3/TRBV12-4 CASSATIIRGNQPQHF TGTGCCAGCAGCGCAACCATTATTAGGGGGAATCAGCCCCAGCATTTT
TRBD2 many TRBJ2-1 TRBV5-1 CASSSGLAGFNEQFF TGCGCCAGCAGCTCCGGACTAGCGGGTTTCAATGAGCAGTTCTTC
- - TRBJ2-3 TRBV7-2 CASSLLGGRDTQYF TGTGCCAGCAGCCTGCTAGGGGGACGTGATACGCAGTATTTT
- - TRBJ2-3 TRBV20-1 CSAPNWARFTDTQYF TGCAGTGCTCCCAATTGGGCGCGATTCACAGATACGCAGTATTTT
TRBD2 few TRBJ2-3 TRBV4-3 CASSYGTTGGDTQYF TGCGCCAGCAGCTACGGGACTACGGGTGGGGATACGCAGTATTTT
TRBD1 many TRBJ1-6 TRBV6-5 CASSYETPGQGSSPLHF TGTGCCAGCAGTTACGAGACACCGGGACAGGGTAGTTCACCCCTCCACTTT
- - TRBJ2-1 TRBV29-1 CSVERKGVAVWDEQFF TGCAGCGTTGAACGAAAGGGGGTGGCCGTCTGGGATGAGCAGTTCTTC
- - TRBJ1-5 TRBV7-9 CASSLEGKGYQPQHF TGTGCCAGCAGCTTAGAGGGTAAGGGGTATCAGCCCCAGCATTTT
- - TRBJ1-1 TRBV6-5 CASSYSPENMNTEAFF TGTGCCAGCAGTTACTCCCCGGAGAACATGAACACTGAAGCTTTCTTT
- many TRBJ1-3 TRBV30 CAWSRPGNTIYF TGTGCCTGGAGTAGGCCTGGAAACACCATATATTTT
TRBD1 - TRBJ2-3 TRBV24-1 CATRDRGGTDTQYF TGTGCCACCAGGGACAGGGGAGGAACAGATACGCAGTATTTT
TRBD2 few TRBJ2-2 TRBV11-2 CASSTGTSATGELFF TGTGCCAGCAGCACCGGGACTAGCGCCACCGGGGAGCTGTTTTTT
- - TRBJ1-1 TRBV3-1 CASSPRSGAEAFF TGTGCCAGCAGCCCGAGGTCGGGGGCTGAAGCTTTCTTT
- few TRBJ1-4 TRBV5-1 CASSLVRPQNNEKLFF TGCGCCAGCAGCTTGGTACGACCACAGAATAATGAAAAACTGTTTTTT
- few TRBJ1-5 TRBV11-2 CASSSLADLTARGQPQHF TGTGCCAGCAGCTCCCTCGCCGATCTGACCGCACGGGGTCAGCCCCAGCATTTT
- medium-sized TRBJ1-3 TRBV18 CASSPSSSSGNTIYF TGTGCCAGCTCACCATCCTCATCCTCTGGAAACACCATATATTTT
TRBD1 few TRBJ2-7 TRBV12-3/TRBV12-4 CASSPRDRGKGEQYF TGTGCCAGCAGTCCAAGGGACAGGGGCAAGGGAGAGCAGTACTTC
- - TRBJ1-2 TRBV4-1 CASREVGSGYGYTF TGCGCCAGCAGAGAAGTGGGCAGCGGATATGGCTACACCTTC
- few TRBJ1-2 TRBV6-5 CASSYSVTEYGYTF TGTGCCAGCAGTTACTCAGTGACCGAATATGGCTACACCTTC
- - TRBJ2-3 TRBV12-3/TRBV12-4 CASSLTGRSTDTQYF TGTGCCAGCAGCCTGACAGGGAGGAGCACAGATACGCAGTATTTT